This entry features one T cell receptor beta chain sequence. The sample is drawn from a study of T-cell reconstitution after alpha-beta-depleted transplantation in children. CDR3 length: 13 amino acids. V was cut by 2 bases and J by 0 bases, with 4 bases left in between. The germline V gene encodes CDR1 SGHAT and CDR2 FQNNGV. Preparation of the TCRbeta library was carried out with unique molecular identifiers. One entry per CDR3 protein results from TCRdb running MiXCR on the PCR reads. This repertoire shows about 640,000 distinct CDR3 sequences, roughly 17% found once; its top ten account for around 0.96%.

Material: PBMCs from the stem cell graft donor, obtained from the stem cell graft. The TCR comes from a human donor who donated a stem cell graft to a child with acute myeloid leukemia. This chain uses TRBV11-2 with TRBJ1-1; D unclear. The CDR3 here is CASSLKMNTEAFF. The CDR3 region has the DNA TGTGCCAGCAGCTTAAAAATGAACACTGAAGCTTTCTTT.